This TCR beta chain was recorded in a study of blood T cell repertoires in COVID-19. Study information: Whether acute or convalescent, the COVID-19 samples came from the United States, Italy and Spain. The analysed material was cDNA or gDNA that came from T cells, B-cell-depleted T cells, or PBMCs.

CDR1 SGHAT and CDR2 FQNNGV come from the germline V gene. V was pared by 3 bases and J by 10 bases, with 7 bases between. The CDR3 covers 11 residues. In the original workflow: Quantification of nucleated cells was approximated via reference gene primer amplification. TCRdb keeps only in-frame clones here, not all; method: immunoSEQ multiplex PCR. That table furnishes V, J and clone size, whereas the DNA furnished D and trimming. Here the sample spans around 50,000 clones, roughly 78% being singletons. The V and J genes are TRBV11-2 and TRBJ2-1; D uncertain. The receptor was derived from an elderly woman with acute or convalescent COVID-19. The sample taken for sequencing was peripheral blood. CDR3 protein: CASSLRMEQFF. CDR3 DNA sequence: TGTGCCAGCAGCTTGCGGATGGAGCAGTTCTTC.